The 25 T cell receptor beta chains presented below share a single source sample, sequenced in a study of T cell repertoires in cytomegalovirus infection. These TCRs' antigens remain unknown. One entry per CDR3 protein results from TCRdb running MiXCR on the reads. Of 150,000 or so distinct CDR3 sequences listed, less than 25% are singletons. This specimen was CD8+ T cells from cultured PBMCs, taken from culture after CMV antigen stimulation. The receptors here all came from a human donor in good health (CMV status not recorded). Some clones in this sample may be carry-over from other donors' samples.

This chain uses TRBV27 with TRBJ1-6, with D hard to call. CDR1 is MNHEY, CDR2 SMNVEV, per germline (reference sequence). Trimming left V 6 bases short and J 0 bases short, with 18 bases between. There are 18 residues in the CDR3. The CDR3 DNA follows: TGTGCCAGCAGCTTCTACCTGGACCGTAGCTCCTATAATTCACCCCTCCACTTT. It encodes CASSFYLDRSSYNSPLHF.

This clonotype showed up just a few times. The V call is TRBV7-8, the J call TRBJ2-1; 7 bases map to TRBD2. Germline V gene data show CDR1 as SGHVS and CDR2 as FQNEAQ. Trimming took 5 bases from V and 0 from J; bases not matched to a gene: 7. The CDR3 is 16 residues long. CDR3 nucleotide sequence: TGTGCCAGCAGCCCCGCGGGGGTGGGCTCCTACAATGAGCAGTTCTTC. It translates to CASSPAGVGSYNEQFF.

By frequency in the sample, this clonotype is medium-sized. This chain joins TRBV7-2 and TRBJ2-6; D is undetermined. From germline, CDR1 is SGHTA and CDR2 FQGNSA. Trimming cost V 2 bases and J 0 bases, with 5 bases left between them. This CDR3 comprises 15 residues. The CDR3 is CASSLLSSGANVLTF. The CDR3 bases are TGTGCCAGCAGCTTACTCAGCTCTGGGGCCAACGTCCTGACTTTC.

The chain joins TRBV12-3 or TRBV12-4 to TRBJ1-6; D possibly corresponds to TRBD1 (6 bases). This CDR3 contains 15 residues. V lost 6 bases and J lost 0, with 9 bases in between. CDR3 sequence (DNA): TGTGCCAGCAGGGAGGACAGCTCCTATAATTCACCCCTCCACTTT. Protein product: CASREDSSYNSPLHF.

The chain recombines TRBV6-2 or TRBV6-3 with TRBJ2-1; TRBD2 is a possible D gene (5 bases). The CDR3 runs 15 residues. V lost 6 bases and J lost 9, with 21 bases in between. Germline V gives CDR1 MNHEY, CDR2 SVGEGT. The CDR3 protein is CASSPDSSRRREQFF. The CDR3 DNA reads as TGTGCCAGCAGCCCCGACTCTTCGCGGAGGCGTGAGCAGTTCTTC.

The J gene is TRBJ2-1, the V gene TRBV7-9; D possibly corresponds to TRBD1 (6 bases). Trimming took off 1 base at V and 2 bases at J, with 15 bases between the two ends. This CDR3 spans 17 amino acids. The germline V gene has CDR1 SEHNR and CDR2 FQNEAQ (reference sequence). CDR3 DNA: TGTGCCAGCAGCTTAGGAGACAGGAGCCGGGCCTACAATGAGCAGTTCTTC. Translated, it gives CASSLGDRSRAYNEQFF.

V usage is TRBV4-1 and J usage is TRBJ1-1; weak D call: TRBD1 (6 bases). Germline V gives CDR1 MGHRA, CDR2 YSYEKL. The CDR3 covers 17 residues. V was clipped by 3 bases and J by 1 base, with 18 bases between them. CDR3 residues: CASSHRDTMKPNTEAFF. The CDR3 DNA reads TGCGCCAGCAGCCACCGGGACACTATGAAGCCGAACACTGAAGCTTTCTTT.

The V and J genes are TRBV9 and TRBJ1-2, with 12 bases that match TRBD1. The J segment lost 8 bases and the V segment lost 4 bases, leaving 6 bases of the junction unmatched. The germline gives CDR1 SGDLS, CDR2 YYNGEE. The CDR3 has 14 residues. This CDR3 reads CASSPRDRGQGYTF. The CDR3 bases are TGTGCCAGCAGCCCCCGGGACAGGGGGCAAGGCTACACCTTC.

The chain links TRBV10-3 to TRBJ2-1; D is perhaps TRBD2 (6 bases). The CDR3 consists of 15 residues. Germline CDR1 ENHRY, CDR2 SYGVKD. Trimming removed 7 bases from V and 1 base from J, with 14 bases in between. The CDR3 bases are TGTGCCATCAACGGGGGTGGCGAATCCTACAATGAGCAGTTCTTC. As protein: CAINGGGESYNEQFF.

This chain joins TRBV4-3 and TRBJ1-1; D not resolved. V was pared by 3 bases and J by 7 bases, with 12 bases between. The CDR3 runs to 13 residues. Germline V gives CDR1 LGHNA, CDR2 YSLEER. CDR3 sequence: CASSQAADSEAFF. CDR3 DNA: TGCGCCAGCAGCCAGGCCGCGGATAGTGAAGCTTTCTTT.

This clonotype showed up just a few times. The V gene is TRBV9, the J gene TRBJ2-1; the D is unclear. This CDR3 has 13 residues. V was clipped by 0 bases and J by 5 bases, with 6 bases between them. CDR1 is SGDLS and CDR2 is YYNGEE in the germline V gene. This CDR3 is CASSVARDNEQFF. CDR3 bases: TGTGCCAGCAGCGTAGCTCGGGACAATGAGCAGTTCTTC.

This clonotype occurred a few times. Here the CDR3 DNA reads TGTGCCAGCAGCCCCGAGGTCCTGGGTTTCTCCTACAATGAGCAGTTCTTC. It codes for CASSPEVLGFSYNEQFF. The rearrangement uses TRBV7-2 and TRBJ2-1, with D hard to call. Germline CDR1 SGHTA, CDR2 FQGNSA. The CDR3 is 17 amino acids. V shed 5 bases and J shed 0 bases, with 17 bases lying between them.

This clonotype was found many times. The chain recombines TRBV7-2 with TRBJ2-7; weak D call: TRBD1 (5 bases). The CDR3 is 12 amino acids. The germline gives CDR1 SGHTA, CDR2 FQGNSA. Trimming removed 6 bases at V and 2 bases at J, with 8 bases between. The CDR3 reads CASSPGTYEQYF. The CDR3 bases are TGTGCCAGCAGTCCAGGGACCTACGAGCAGTACTTC. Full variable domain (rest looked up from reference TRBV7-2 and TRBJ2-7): GAGVSQSPSNKVTEKGKDVELRCDPISGHTALYWYRQSLGQGLEFLIYFQGNSAPDKSGLPSDRFSAERTGGSVSTLTIQRTQQEDSAVYLCASSPGTYEQYFGPGTRLTVT.

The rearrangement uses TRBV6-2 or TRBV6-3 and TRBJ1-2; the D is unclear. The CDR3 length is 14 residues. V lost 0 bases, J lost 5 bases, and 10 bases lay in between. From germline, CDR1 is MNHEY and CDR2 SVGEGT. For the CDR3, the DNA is TGTGCCAGCAGTTACTCCTCGTTTAGGTATGGCTACACCTTC. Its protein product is CASSYSSFRYGYTF.

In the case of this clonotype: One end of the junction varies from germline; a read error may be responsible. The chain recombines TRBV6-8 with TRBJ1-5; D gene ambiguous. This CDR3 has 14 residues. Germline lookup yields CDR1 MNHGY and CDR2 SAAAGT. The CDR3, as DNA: TGTGACAGCAGTTACGGGCAGAGCAATCAGCCCCAGCATTTT. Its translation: CDSSYGQSNQPQHF.

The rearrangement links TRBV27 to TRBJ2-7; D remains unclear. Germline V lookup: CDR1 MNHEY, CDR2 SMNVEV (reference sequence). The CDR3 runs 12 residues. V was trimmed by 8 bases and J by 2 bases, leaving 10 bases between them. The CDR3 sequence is CASLLGTYEQYF. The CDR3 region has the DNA TGTGCCAGCCTCCTGGGTACCTACGAGCAGTACTTC.

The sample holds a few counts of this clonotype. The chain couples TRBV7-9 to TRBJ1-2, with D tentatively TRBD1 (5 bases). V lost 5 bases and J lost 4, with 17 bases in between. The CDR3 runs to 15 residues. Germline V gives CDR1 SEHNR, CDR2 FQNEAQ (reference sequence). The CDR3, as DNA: TGTGCCAGCAGCCATAGGGACCGAACCATCTATGGCTACACCTTC. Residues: CASSHRDRTIYGYTF.

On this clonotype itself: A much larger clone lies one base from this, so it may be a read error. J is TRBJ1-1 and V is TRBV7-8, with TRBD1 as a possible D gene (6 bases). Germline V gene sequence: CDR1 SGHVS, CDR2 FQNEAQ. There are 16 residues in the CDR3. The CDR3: CTSSLAKYREDTEAFF. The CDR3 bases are TGTACCAGCAGCTTAGCGAAGTACAGGGAGGACACTGAAGCTTTCTTT.

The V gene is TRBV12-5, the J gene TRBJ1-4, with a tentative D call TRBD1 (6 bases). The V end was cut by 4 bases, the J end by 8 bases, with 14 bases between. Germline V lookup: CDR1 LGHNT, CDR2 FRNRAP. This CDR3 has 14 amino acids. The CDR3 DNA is TGTGCTAGTGGTTCAGGGGAGGTCGGAGAAAAACTGTTTTTT. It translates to CASGSGEVGEKLFF.

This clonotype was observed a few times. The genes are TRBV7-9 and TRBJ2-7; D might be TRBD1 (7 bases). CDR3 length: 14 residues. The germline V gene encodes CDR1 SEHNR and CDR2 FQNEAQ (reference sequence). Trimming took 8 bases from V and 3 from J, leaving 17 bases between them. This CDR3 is CASSHGGQSYEQYF. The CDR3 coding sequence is TGTGCCAGCTCCCACGGGGGACAGAGCTACGAGCAGTACTTC.

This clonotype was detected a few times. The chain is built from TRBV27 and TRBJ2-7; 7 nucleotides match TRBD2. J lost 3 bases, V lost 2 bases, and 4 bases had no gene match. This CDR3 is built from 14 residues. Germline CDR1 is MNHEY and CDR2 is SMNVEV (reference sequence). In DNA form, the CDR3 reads TGTGCCAGCAGTTTACTAGCGGCGAGCTACGAGCAGTACTTC. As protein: CASSLLAASYEQYF.

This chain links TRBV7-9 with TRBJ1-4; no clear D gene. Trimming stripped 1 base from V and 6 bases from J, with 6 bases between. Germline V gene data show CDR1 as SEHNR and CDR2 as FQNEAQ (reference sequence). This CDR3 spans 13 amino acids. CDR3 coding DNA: TGTGCCAGCAGCTTAGGGTGGGATGAAAAACTGTTTTTT. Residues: CASSLGWDEKLFF.

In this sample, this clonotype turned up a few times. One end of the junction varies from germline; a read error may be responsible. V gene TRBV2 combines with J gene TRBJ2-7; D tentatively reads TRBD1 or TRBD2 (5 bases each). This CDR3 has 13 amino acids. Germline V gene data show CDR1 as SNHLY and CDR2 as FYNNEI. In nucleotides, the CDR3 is TGTGCCAGCAGTGGTTCAGGGAGCTACGAGCGGTACTTC. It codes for CASSGSGSYERYF.

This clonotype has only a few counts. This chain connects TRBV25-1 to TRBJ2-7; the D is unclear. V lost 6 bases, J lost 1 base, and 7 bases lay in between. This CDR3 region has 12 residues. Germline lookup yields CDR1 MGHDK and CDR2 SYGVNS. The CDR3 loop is CASRLGSYEQYF. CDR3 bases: TGTGCCAGCAGGCTTGGTTCCTACGAGCAGTACTTC.

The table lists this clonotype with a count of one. The CDR3 bases are TGTGCCAGCAGCTTGGTTTACCGACCTAACGATTACGAGCAGTACTTC. Protein sequence: CASSLVYRPNDYEQYF. The V call is TRBV7-6, the J call TRBJ2-7, with D unclear. The CDR3 runs 16 residues. The V gene lost 3 bases and the J gene lost 4 bases, with 19 bases spanning the gap. The germline V gene encodes CDR1 SGHVS and CDR2 FNYEAQ. Supplemented by reference TRBV7-6 and TRBJ2-7, the full variable domain reads GAGVSQSPRYKVTKRGQDVALRCDPISGHVSLYWYRQALGQGPEFLTYFNYEAQQDKSGLPNDRFSAERPEGSISTLTIQRTEQRDSAMYRCASSLVYRPNDYEQYFGPGTRLTVT.